Each of the 25 T cell receptor beta chains below was sequenced from the same sample in a study of cytomegalovirus exposure and HLA in healthy donors (dated by TCRdb to the late 2010s). Library generation was performed with the immunoSEQ multiplex PCR assay. A mixture of 60 forward primers for TCR Vbeta segments and 13 reverse primers for TCR Jbeta segments was used in the multiplex PCR. Drawn from immuneACCESS, this table holds only the in-frame rearrangements with V and J called that TCRdb kept. Clones are partly lost; checked studies trace under half to an unresolved V gene and leave the rest unexplained. For this sample the table gives about 180,000 clones, of which around four fifths were detected only once. Under 2% of the sample belongs to the ten largest clones. The specimen was PBMCs. These receptors came from a woman in her 30s in good health and CMV-seronegative.

In nucleotides, the CDR3 is TGTGCCAGCAGTGGGGGGCTGCGGTCCCTGGGGCAGTACTTC. Its protein is CASSGGLRSLGQYF. V and J are TRBV2 and TRBJ2-7, with D maybe TRBD1 (6 bases). The germline V and J ends were trimmed by 4 bases and 9 bases, with 19 bases remaining between them. The CDR3 spans 14 residues. The germline gives CDR1 SNHLY, CDR2 FYNNEI.

V gene TRBV10-3 combines with J gene TRBJ2-6, with 7 bases fitting TRBD2. Germline V gene lookup returns CDR1 ENHRY and CDR2 SYGVKD. This CDR3 is 15 amino acids long. The V gene end was trimmed by 8 bases and the J gene end by 2 bases; junction bases not matched to a gene: 6. The CDR3 is CAISGGGAGANVLTF. In DNA form, the CDR3 reads TGTGCCATCTCCGGGGGAGGGGCTGGGGCCAACGTCCTGACTTTC.

The CDR3 bases are TGCGCCAGCAGCCAAGAATCAGGGGAGAACACTGAAGCTTTCTTT. It yields the protein CASSQESGENTEAFF. The chain couples TRBV4-1 to TRBJ1-1, with D possibly being TRBD1 (6 bases). Germline CDR1 is MGHRA and CDR2 is YSYEKL. Trimming removed 0 bases at V and 1 base at J, with 9 bases between. The length of the CDR3 is 15 residues.

This clone came up a few times. The chain joins TRBV7-6 to TRBJ2-3, with 7 bases aligning to TRBD2. The CDR3 is made up of 14 amino acids. J lost 4 bases, V lost 7 bases, and 8 bases had no gene match. Germline assignment: CDR1 SGHVS and CDR2 FNYEAQ. CDR3 in DNA: TGTGCCAGCACTCTAATGGGGGGGGCAGATACGCAGTATTTT. This sequence encodes CASTLMGGADTQYF.

The chain has TRBV6-4 and TRBJ2-1; D possibly corresponds to TRBD1 (6 bases). CDR1 and CDR2 (germline): MRHNA, SNTAGT. The CDR3 runs 13 residues. Trimming removed 4 bases at V and 7 bases at J, with 11 bases between. DNA for the CDR3: TGTGCCAGCAGTGTCTCCAGGGGTAATGAGCAGTTCTTC. The encoded protein is CASSVSRGNEQFF.

Notes on this clone: This sample includes further DNA sequences coding for the same CDR3. The chain combines TRBV18 with TRBJ1-3; 7 positions agree with TRBD1. V shed 6 bases and J 4 bases; nucleotides not matched to a gene: 6. The CDR3 loop spans 14 amino acids. The germline V gene has CDR1 KGHSH and CDR2 LQKENI. CDR3 coding DNA: TGTGCCAGCTCGCCGACAGGGTCAGGAAACACCATATATTTT. Its translation: CASSPTGSGNTIYF.

The rearrangement links TRBV6-1 to TRBJ2-4; weak D call: TRBD2 (8 bases). This CDR3 region has 18 residues. The germline V and J ends were trimmed by 4 bases and 8 bases, with 27 bases remaining between them. The germline CDR1 and CDR2 sequences are MNHNS and SASEGT. In nucleotides, the CDR3 is TGTGCCAGCAGTGCAAGACAGGGACTGGCGGGGGGCGGGGACATTCAGTACTTC. Amino acids: CASSARQGLAGGGDIQYF.

The V call is TRBV30, the J call TRBJ2-3, with D perhaps TRBD2 (6 bases). The V end was cut by 5 bases, the J end by 4 bases, with 10 bases between. The germline gives CDR1 GTSNPN, CDR2 SVGIG (reference sequence). This CDR3 comprises 12 residues. CDR3 bases: TGTGCCTGGGGAGGGAGCGCAGATACGCAGTATTTT. Its translation: CAWGGSADTQYF.

CDR3 residues: CAWGGNEQYF. The CDR3 region has the DNA TGTGCCTGGGGGGGGAACGAGCAGTACTTC. The rearrangement uses TRBV30 and TRBJ2-7, with a weak D call TRBD2 (6 bases). Germline V gene sequence: CDR1 GTSNPN, CDR2 SVGIG (reference sequence). Trimming took off 5 bases at V and 5 bases at J, with 7 bases between the two ends. This CDR3 contains 10 residues.

This clone has a handful of counts. The chain employs TRBV6-5 and TRBJ1-1; tentatively, D is TRBD1 (6 bases). The CDR3 extends over 14 amino acids. V lost 7 bases and J lost 3, with 15 bases in between. Looked up from germline, CDR1 is MNHEY and CDR2 is SVGAGI. The CDR3 nucleotides read TGTGCCAGCAACAGACAGGTTGGGGACACTGAAGCTTTCTTT. Encoded protein: CASNRQVGDTEAFF.

The CDR3 reads CASSPLAEQETQYF. In nucleotides, the CDR3 is TGTGCCAGCTCACCACTAGCGGAACAAGAGACCCAGTACTTC. V gene TRBV18 combines with J gene TRBJ2-5; tentative D call: TRBD2 (6 bases). V was cut by 1 base and J by 2 bases, with 8 bases left in between. The germline V gene has CDR1 KGHSH and CDR2 LQKENI. This CDR3 has 14 residues.

The chain employs TRBV6-5 and TRBJ2-2; the match to TRBD2 covers 13 bases. V trimming: 6 bases; J trimming: 7 bases; junction bases outside the gene matches: 5. The germline CDR1 and CDR2 sequences are MNHEY and SVGAGI. This CDR3 spans 15 amino acids. This CDR3 is CASRRLAGGNGELFF. CDR3 DNA: TGTGCCAGCAGGCGACTAGCGGGGGGTAACGGGGAGCTGTTTTTT.

This chain joins TRBV19 and TRBJ1-4, with a weak D call TRBD1 (6 bases). V gave up 7 bases and J gave up 8 bases, with 14 bases separating them. The germline V gene encodes CDR1 LNHDA and CDR2 SQIVND (reference sequence). This CDR3 has 13 amino acids. The CDR3 reads CASMGAVREKLFF. The CDR3 DNA reads TGTGCCAGTATGGGGGCGGTTAGGGAAAAACTGTTTTTT.

The chain is built from TRBV25-1 and TRBJ2-1; 10 positions agree with TRBD1. This CDR3 has 16 residues. Germline V gene data show CDR1 as MGHDK and CDR2 as SYGVNS. V shed 3 bases, J shed 3 bases, and the junction held 5 bases outside the gene matches. The CDR3 region is CASSDPTGGFYNEQFF. In nucleotides, the CDR3 is TGTGCCAGCAGTGACCCGACAGGGGGCTTCTACAATGAGCAGTTCTTC.

This clone has a single count. This chain uses TRBV30 with TRBJ2-5; D is unresolved. The CDR3 contains 14 residues. Trimming cost V 3 bases and J 0 bases, with 11 bases left between them. Per germline, CDR1 GTSNPN and CDR2 SVGIG (reference sequence). In DNA form, the CDR3 reads TGTGCCTGGAGGCACACCCCGTACCAAGAGACCCAGTACTTC. Its protein is CAWRHTPYQETQYF.

The chain carries TRBV10-2 and TRBJ2-7; D perhaps matches TRBD2 (6 bases). Germline values: CDR1 WSHSY, CDR2 SAAADI. The CDR3 is 13 amino acids. The V end lost 8 bases, the J end lost 5 bases, and 16 bases lay between the germline ends. The CDR3 loop is CASGEEGRNEQYF. For the CDR3, the DNA is TGCGCCAGCGGCGAGGAGGGGAGGAACGAGCAGTACTTC.

The gene calls are TRBV4-3 and TRBJ2-2, with D perhaps TRBD2 (7 bases). Germline loops: CDR1 LGHNA, CDR2 YSLEER. V was shortened by 0 bases and J by 1 base, with 15 bases between the two germline ends. This CDR3 is 18 amino acids long. The CDR3 sequence: CASSQDLLRGLNTGELFF. CDR3 sequence (DNA): TGCGCCAGCAGCCAAGATCTCTTGCGGGGGCTGAACACCGGGGAGCTGTTTTTT.

V usage is TRBV30 and J usage is TRBJ1-1; weak D call: TRBD1 (5 bases). V gave up 3 bases and J gave up 4 bases, with 9 bases separating them. The CDR3 spans 12 residues. Germline V gene data show CDR1 as GTSNPN and CDR2 as SVGIG (reference sequence). CDR3 coding DNA: TGTGCCTGGAGCGGGGGGGGCACTGAAGCTTTCTTT. This translates into CAWSGGGTEAFF.

To note about this clone: Additional DNA sequences in this sample encode the identical CDR3. The rearrangement uses TRBV9 and TRBJ2-3; D is ambiguous. The CDR3 has 14 residues. The V and J ends lost 0 bases and 1 base respectively, with 6 bases between them. CDR1 is SGDLS, CDR2 YYNGEE, per germline. CDR3 region: CASSVEQRTDTQYF. CDR3 nucleotides: TGTGCCAGCAGCGTAGAACAACGCACAGATACGCAGTATTTT. Full variable domain (missing parts from reference TRBV9 and TRBJ2-3): DSGVTQTPKHLITATGQRVTLRCSPRSGDLSVYWYQQSLDQGLQFLIQYYNGEERAKGNILERFSAQQFPDLHSELNLSSLELGDSALYFCASSVEQRTDTQYFGPGTRLTVL.

The rearrangement links TRBV7-8 to TRBJ1-5; TRBD1 is a possible D gene (6 bases). Germline lookup yields CDR1 SGHVS and CDR2 FQNEAQ. The V gene lost 5 bases and the J gene lost 5 bases, with 16 bases spanning the gap. This CDR3 has 15 amino acids. The CDR3, as DNA: TGTGCCAGCAGCACCCGGGACACCCCCGATCAGCCCCAGCATTTT. Translating it yields CASSTRDTPDQPQHF. The entire variable domain, with the rest obtained from reference TRBV7-8 and TRBJ1-5, is as follows: GAGVSQSPRYKVAKRGQDVALRCDPISGHVSLFWYQQALGQGPEFLTYFQNEAQLDKSGLPSDRFFAERPEGSVSTLKIQRTQQEDSAVYLCASSTRDTPDQPQHFGDGTRLSIL.

About this clone itself: Different DNA sequences within this sample yield the same CDR3. V gene TRBV19 combines with J gene TRBJ1-2; D is unclear. The V gene's germline CDR1 is LNHDA and CDR2 SQIVND (reference sequence). The CDR3 loop spans 14 amino acids. V was trimmed by 3 bases and J by 8 bases, leaving 16 bases between them. CDR3 in DNA: TGTGCCAGTAGTATTGGTTTAGATTTGAGAGGCTACACCTTC. Protein: CASSIGLDLRGYTF.

CDR3 amino acids: CASSLGTGATSNYGYTF. CDR3 DNA sequence: TGTGCCAGCAGCTTGGGGACAGGGGCCACGTCTAACTATGGCTACACCTTC. This chain joins TRBV5-8 and TRBJ1-2, with 9 bases identical to TRBD1. Germline V gene lookup returns CDR1 SGHTS and CDR2 YDEGEE. The CDR3 totals 17 residues. The trim removed 0 bases at V and 0 bases at J, leaving 6 bases unmatched.

This clone was observed a few times. Other DNA sequences of this sample code for an identical CDR3. The chain carries TRBV6-5 and TRBJ1-4; perhaps TRBD1 as D (5 bases). CDR1 MNHEY and CDR2 SVGAGI come from the germline V gene. The CDR3 extends over 15 amino acids. Trimming cost V 0 bases and J 2 bases, with 7 bases left between them. CDR3 sequence (DNA): TGTGCCAGCAGTTACTCCGGGGGGACTAATGAAAAACTGTTTTTT. This encodes CASSYSGGTNEKLFF.

The V gene is TRBV7-9, the J gene TRBJ2-7, with D maybe TRBD2 (6 bases). V lost 5 bases and J 6 bases, leaving 17 bases between the germline ends. Germline V gives CDR1 SEHNR, CDR2 FQNEAQ (reference sequence). The CDR3 runs 14 residues. The CDR3 coding sequence is TGTGCCAGCAGCGCTACCGGGACTCTCGGCGAGCAGTACTTC. This encodes CASSATGTLGEQYF.

The genes are TRBV5-4 and TRBJ1-1, with D possibly matching TRBD1 (5 bases). V was cut by 5 bases and J by 1 base, with 12 bases left in between. This CDR3 contains 14 residues. In germline, CDR1 is SGHNT, CDR2 YYREEE (reference sequence). CDR3 bases: TGTGCCAGCAGTGATCCCGGGGGGAACACTGAAGCTTTCTTT. The encoded protein is CASSDPGGNTEAFF.